One and the same sample provided the 31 T cell receptor beta chains below, sequenced in a study of CDR3 diversity in severe acne. TCRdb re-analysed the PCR reads in MiXCR, keeping a single row per CDR3 protein. The sample holds some 84,000 distinct CDR3 sequences, about 52% seen once. Sequencing used blood. These receptors were taken from a male donor in good health, serving as a control.

V usage is TRBV4-1 and J usage is TRBJ1-4, with D unclear. The CDR3 contains 17 residues. Trimming pared 1 base from V and 8 bases from J, leaving 20 bases between. Germline CDR1 MGHRA, CDR2 YSYEKL. CDR3 coding DNA: TGCGCCAGCAGCCAAGTCGCCCGAGGGTTAAAGGAGGAAAAACTGTTTTTT. It encodes CASSQVARGLKEEKLFF.

The chain uses TRBV7-9 and TRBJ1-6; 10 nucleotides align to TRBD1. CDR3 length: 18 amino acids. Trimming took 2 bases from V and 8 from J; bases not matched to a gene: 12. Looked up from germline, CDR1 is SEHNR and CDR2 is FQNEAQ (reference sequence). This CDR3 is CASSLFGTGDLNDSPLHF. The CDR3 DNA follows: TGTGCCAGCAGCTTATTCGGGACAGGGGATTTAAATGATTCACCCCTCCACTTT. Drawing the rest from reference TRBV7-9 and TRBJ1-6, the complete variable domain is DTGVSQNPRHKITKRGQNVTFRCDPISEHNRLYWYRQTLGQGPEFLTYFQNEAQLEKSRLLSDRFSAERPKGSFSTLEIQRTEQGDSAMYLCASSLFGTGDLNDSPLHFGNGTRLTVT.

This clonotype was found a few times. The chain uses TRBV4-1 and TRBJ2-3; TRBD1 is a possible D gene (9 bases). CDR3 length: 17 amino acids. The germline gives CDR1 MGHRA, CDR2 YSYEKL. Trimming left V 4 bases short and J 2 bases short, with 19 bases between. CDR3 DNA: TGCGCCAGCAGCCCCCGGGGGGGACAGGGCCACACAGATACGCAGTATTTT. Its protein is CASSPRGGQGHTDTQYF.

The CDR3 nucleotides are TGTGCCAGCATATCCGGGACAGGGGGAGAGACCCAGTACTTC. It is translated as CASISGTGGETQYF. The V call is TRBV7-2, the J call TRBJ2-5; 11 bases agree with TRBD1. The germline gives CDR1 SGHTA, CDR2 FQGNSA. V shed 7 bases, J shed 4 bases, and the junction held 5 bases outside the gene matches. The CDR3 loop spans 14 amino acids.

The count of this clonotype is one. The V gene is TRBV29-1, the J gene TRBJ1-1; no reliable D call. The CDR3 is 11 residues long. Germline CDR1 and CDR2: SQVTM and ANQGSEA. V was cut by 7 bases and J by 4 bases, with 10 bases left in between. CDR3 protein: CSGLMSTEAFF. Written as DNA, the CDR3 is TGCAGCGGACTTATGAGCACTGAAGCTTTCTTT.

The chain carries TRBV7-8 and TRBJ2-5, with 10 bases lining up with TRBD1. The CDR3 consists of 14 residues. CDR1 SGHVS and CDR2 FQNEAQ come from the germline V gene. V trimming: 1 base; J trimming: 4 bases; junction bases outside the gene matches: 0. The CDR3 reads CASSLGDRGETQYF. The CDR3 bases are TGTGCCAGCAGCTTAGGGGACAGGGGAGAGACCCAGTACTTC.

Concerning this clonotype itself: The junction shows a germline mismatch at one end, possibly a read error. This chain links TRBV5-4 with TRBJ2-7; D not certain. Germline V gene data show CDR1 as SGHNT and CDR2 as YYREEE (reference sequence). The CDR3 spans 12 residues. CDR3: CASSALSCEQYF. The DNA for the CDR3 is TGTGCCAGCAGCGCACTCTCCTGCGAGCAGTACTTC.

In DNA, the CDR3 is TGTGCCACCAGTGAATGGGACAGGCCCGGCTCGGATGAAAAACTGTTTTTT. Protein product: CATSEWDRPGSDEKLFF. The rearrangement joins TRBV24-1 to TRBJ1-4, with TRBD1 matching 8 bases. Looked up from germline, CDR1 is KGHDR and CDR2 is SFDVKD. The ends lost 4 bases at V and 6 bases at J; junction bases unmatched: 12. The CDR3 contains 17 residues.

Regarding this clonotype: Possible read error: a much larger clone is one base away. CDR3 loop: CSVESGGTEAFF. In DNA form, the CDR3 reads TGCAGCGTTGAATCAGGGGGCACTGAAGCTTTCTTT. The chain carries TRBV29-1 and TRBJ1-1, with 7 bases fitting TRBD1. The germline V gene encodes CDR1 SQVTM and CDR2 ANQGSEA. The CDR3 sequence is 12 residues long. The trim removed 2 bases at V and 4 bases at J, leaving 1 base unmatched. The full variable domain, with the rest looked up from reference TRBV29-1 and TRBJ1-1, is SAVISQKPSRDICQRGTSLTIQCQVDSQVTMMFWYRQQPGQSLTLIATANQGSEATYESGFVIDKFPISRPNLTFSTLTVSNMSPEDSSIYLCSVESGGTEAFFGQGTRLTVV.

This clonotype was observed once. An end of the junction does not agree with germline; a read error may underlie this. This chain connects TRBV7-9 to TRBJ1-1; 7 bases align to TRBD1. Germline V CDR1 and CDR2: SEHNR, FQNEAQ (reference sequence). The CDR3 has 13 amino acids. Here the CDR3 DNA reads TGTGCCAGCAGCTCATTAGGGGGCACTGAAGCTCTCTTT. This translates into CASSSLGGTEALF.

The rearrangement links TRBV24-1 to TRBJ2-7, with 8 nucleotides matching TRBD2. The germline gives CDR1 KGHDR, CDR2 SFDVKD. The junction had 17 bases not matched to a gene; V was cut back by 9 bases and J by 2 bases. The CDR3 has 17 amino acids. CDR3 sequence (DNA): TGTGCCACCTCGGCCGGGGGGGGGCAGGACGGGACCTACGAGCAGTACTTC. Translated: CATSAGGGQDGTYEQYF.

Ten or more counts support this clonotype. The rearrangement uses TRBV7-9 and TRBJ2-5; D tentatively fits TRBD1 or TRBD2 (5 bases each). Germline V gene lookup returns CDR1 SEHNR and CDR2 FQNEAQ (reference sequence). Trimming pared 5 bases from V and 2 bases from J, leaving 18 bases between. The CDR3 spans 16 residues. The CDR3 sequence: CASSLSIGGAQETQYF. CDR3 DNA sequence: TGTGCCAGCAGCCTCTCGATTGGGGGTGCGCAAGAGACCCAGTACTTC.

Turning to this clonotype: The DNA is left out, because the CDR3 cannot be placed on it with certainty; the CDR3 is given as TCRdb lists it. J is TRBJ2-2 and V is TRBV20-1. From germline, CDR1 is DFQATT and CDR2 SNEGSKA (reference sequence). A total of 22 residues make up the CDR3, ends included. CDR3 in amino acids: CSAREPRQEKLFFGSGTGELFF.

This clonotype was seen ten or more times. The V call is TRBV28, the J call TRBJ1-4, with unresolved D. V was pared by 11 bases and J by 3 bases, with 19 bases between. Germline CDR1 reads MDHEN; CDR2 reads SYDVKM. CDR3 length equals 15 residues. Written as DNA, the CDR3 is TGTGCCTCGGACCCCGGACCTGGGGCTAATGAAAAACTGTTTTTT. It is translated as CASDPGPGANEKLFF. Drawing the rest from reference TRBV28 and TRBJ1-4, the complete variable domain is DVKVTQSSRYLVKRTGEKVFLECVQDMDHENMFWYRQDPGLGLRLIYFSYDVKMKEKGDIPEGYSVSREKKERFSLILESASTNQTSMYLCASDPGPGANEKLFFGSGTQLSVL.

This chain uses TRBV19 with TRBJ2-1, with a weak D call TRBD2 (5 bases). The CDR3 totals 16 residues. The germline V gene has CDR1 LNHDA and CDR2 SQIVND (reference sequence). Trimming shortened V by 5 bases and J by 0 bases, and 14 bases separated the two germline ends. Here the CDR3 reads CASSFFAGGSYNEQFF. The CDR3 nucleotides read TGTGCCAGTAGTTTCTTCGCGGGTGGCTCCTACAATGAGCAGTTCTTC.

This clonotype was observed once. The chain carries TRBV25-1 and TRBJ2-1; 8 bases fit TRBD2. Germline values: CDR1 MGHDK, CDR2 SYGVNS. V was clipped by 3 bases and J by 12 bases; unmatched bases: 16. This CDR3 has 16 amino acids. The CDR3 region is CASSDLLAADTDTQFF. The CDR3 nucleotides are TGTGCCAGCAGTGACTTACTAGCGGCCGACACAGATACGCAGTTCTTC. Complete variable domain (other parts from reference TRBV25-1 and TRBJ2-1): EADIYQTPRYLVIGTGKKITLECSQTMGHDKMYWYQQDPGMELHLIHYSYGVNSTEKGDLSSESTVSRIRTEHFPLTLESARPSHTSQYLCASSDLLAADTDTQFFGPGTRLTVL.

The chain combines TRBV7-3 with TRBJ1-1; weak D call: TRBD1 (6 bases). The germline V gene encodes CDR1 SGHTA and CDR2 FQGTGA. V lost 5 bases and J lost 4, with 17 bases in between. The CDR3 totals 15 residues. CDR3 protein: CASSRLQGKGTEAFF. For the CDR3, the DNA is TGTGCCAGCAGCCGATTACAGGGTAAGGGCACTGAAGCTTTCTTT.

The chain combines TRBV7-2 with TRBJ2-7; no definite D call. The V end was cut by 4 bases, the J end by 4 bases, with 11 bases between. In germline, CDR1 is SGHTA, CDR2 FQGNSA. CDR3 length equals 13 residues. The CDR3 region is CASSWGLGYEQYF. CDR3 coding DNA: TGTGCCAGCAGCTGGGGTCTTGGTTACGAGCAGTACTTC.

V gene TRBV29-1 combines with J gene TRBJ1-2, with D possibly matching TRBD1 (5 bases). CDR1 is SQVTM, CDR2 ANQGSEA, per germline. This CDR3 is built from 13 residues. Trimming left V 5 bases short and J 8 bases short, with 18 bases between. The CDR3 reads CSVTRDGRWGYTF. CDR3 sequence (DNA): TGCAGCGTTACGCGGGACGGACGTTGGGGCTACACCTTC.

The chain is built from TRBV7-2 and TRBJ1-1; a possible D gene is TRBD1 (6 bases). The CDR3 loop spans 16 amino acids. V lost 0 bases and J 7 bases, leaving 18 bases between the germline ends. Germline V gene sequence: CDR1 SGHTA, CDR2 FQGNSA. The CDR3 DNA is TGTGCCAGCAGCTTAGCGGTGTTCGGCAGGGGCCTTGAAGCTTTCTTT. This gives the protein CASSLAVFGRGLEAFF.

This clonotype has just a few counts. The chain combines TRBV5-6 with TRBJ1-1, with D perhaps matching TRBD1 (5 bases). CDR1 and CDR2 from the germline V gene are SGHDT and YYEEEE. The CDR3 consists of 17 residues. V lost 1 base, J lost 0 bases, and 16 bases lay in between. The CDR3 sequence: CASSLFKWDALNTEAFF. CDR3 DNA sequence: TGTGCCAGCAGCTTGTTTAAATGGGACGCATTGAACACTGAAGCTTTCTTT.

In its sample, this clonotype was seen many times. This chain links TRBV2 with TRBJ1-5, with a weak D call TRBD1 (5 bases). Trimming removed 4 bases from V and 4 bases from J, with 5 bases in between. The CDR3 covers 12 residues. Germline CDR1 and CDR2: SNHLY and FYNNEI. As DNA, the CDR3 is TGTGCCAGCAGTGGGGGGAATCAGCCCCAGCATTTT. It specifies CASSGGNQPQHF.

The rearrangement uses TRBV6-5 and TRBJ2-7, with 15 bases matching TRBD2. Per the germline V gene, CDR1 is MNHEY and CDR2 is SVGAGI. J gave up 6 bases and V 8 bases, and 8 bases lay outside the gene matches. The CDR3 sequence is 15 residues long. DNA for the CDR3: TGTGCCAGCCAATTCGGGACTAGCGGGAGGTTCGAGCAGTACTTC. Protein: CASQFGTSGRFEQYF.

This clonotype was seen a handful of times. The rearrangement uses TRBV9 and TRBJ2-3; D might be TRBD1 or TRBD2, each matching 5 bases. The CDR3 totals 16 residues. Between the trimmed V and J ends, which lost 2 bases and 12 bases, there was a span of 25 bases. Germline CDR1 and CDR2: SGDLS and YYNGEE. The CDR3: CASSVGATGTQGTQYF. CDR3 in DNA: TGTGCCAGCAGCGTTGGGGCAACGGGAACTCAAGGGACCCAGTATTTT. The full variable domain, its missing parts supplied by reference TRBV9 and TRBJ2-3, is DSGVTQTPKHLITATGQRVTLRCSPRSGDLSVYWYQQSLDQGLQFLIQYYNGEERAKGNILERFSAQQFPDLHSELNLSSLELGDSALYFCASSVGATGTQGTQYFGPGTRLTVL.

The chain joins TRBV9 to TRBJ2-7; perhaps TRBD2 as D (5 bases). The germline V gene encodes CDR1 SGDLS and CDR2 YYNGEE. The CDR3 contains 15 residues. V lost 0 bases and J 4 bases, leaving 14 bases between the germline ends. In nucleotides, the CDR3 is TGTGCCAGCAGCGTAGGTGTGAGCGGCGAGTACGAGCAGTACTTC. Translated: CASSVGVSGEYEQYF.

This clonotype has only a few counts. The chain joins TRBV6-2 or TRBV6-3 to TRBJ2-7; D is possibly TRBD2 (6 bases). The length of the CDR3 is 13 residues. Germline assignment: CDR1 MNHEY and CDR2 SVGEGT. V was pared by 6 bases and J by 4 bases, with 13 bases between. CDR3 sequence: CASRGGLDYEQYF. CDR3 coding DNA: TGTGCCAGCAGGGGAGGCCTCGATTACGAGCAGTACTTC.

The genes are TRBV3-1 and TRBJ2-3; 7 positions agree with TRBD2. J lost 1 base, V lost 7 bases, and 5 bases had no gene match. From germline, CDR1 is LGHDT and CDR2 YNNKEL (reference sequence). CDR3 length: 14 amino acids. The DNA of the CDR3 is TGTGCCAGCACCCGGCTAGCGGGCACAGATACGCAGTATTTT. It yields the protein CASTRLAGTDTQYF.

This clonotype was counted only a few times. The CDR3 here is CASSLKAVGGYTF. The CDR3 DNA reads TGTGCCAGTAGCCTGAAGGCGGTTGGGGGCTACACCTTC. The chain uses TRBV19 and TRBJ1-2; D remains unclear. The CDR3 has 13 amino acids. V shed 6 bases and J shed 8 bases, with 16 bases lying between them. CDR1 LNHDA and CDR2 SQIVND come from the germline V gene (reference sequence).

This clonotype was recorded many times. This rearrangement joins TRBV6-1 to TRBJ2-1; 9 bases are shared with TRBD2. This CDR3 contains 15 residues. Germline CDR1 is MNHNS and CDR2 is SASEGT. J was trimmed by 1 base and V by 6 bases; bases with no gene match: 4. CDR3 amino acids: CASSLAGRSYNEQFF. For the CDR3, the DNA is TGTGCCAGCAGCCTAGCGGGGAGGTCCTACAATGAGCAGTTCTTC.

This chain joins TRBV13 and TRBJ2-2, with TRBD2 matching 9 bases. Trimming took 1 base from V and 5 from J; bases not matched to a gene: 2. The CDR3 consists of 15 residues. The germline V gene encodes CDR1 PRHDT and CDR2 FYEKMQ (reference sequence). CDR3 amino acids: CASSLDTSGTGELFF. In nucleotides, the CDR3 is TGTGCCAGCAGCTTAGATACTAGCGGGACCGGGGAGCTGTTTTTT. The full variable domain, in which reference TRBV13 and TRBJ2-2 provide the parts outside the CDR3, is AAGVIQSPRHLIKEKRETATLKCYPIPRHDTVYWYQQGPGQDPQFLISFYEKMQSDKGSIPDRFSAQQFSDYHSELNMSSLELGDSALYFCASSLDTSGTGELFFGEGSRLTVL.

With regard to this clonotype: Since a much larger clone is just one base distant, this may be a read error. The CDR3 DNA follows: TGCGCCAGCAGTGAGGGGGGACAGGCCACTAACTATGGCTACACCTTC. Amino acid sequence: CASSEGGQATNYGYTF. The chain has TRBV10-2 and TRBJ1-2, with 8 nucleotides matching TRBD1. Germline values: CDR1 WSHSY, CDR2 SAAADI. V lost 2 bases and J lost 0; bases outside the gene matches: 5. The CDR3 is made up of 16 amino acids.